The rows below give T cell receptor beta chains drawn from one sample of a study of T cell repertoires in cytomegalovirus infection. TCRdb ran MiXCR on the reads and lists one entry per CDR3 protein. Of about 310,000 distinct CDR3 sequences in the sample, 17% were seen once. The sample taken for sequencing was PBMCs. These receptors all come from a human donor in good health (CMV status not recorded). Some clones in this sample may be carry-over from other donors' samples. The CDR3 runs from the conserved cysteine through the conserved F or W. A D gene is named only where the DNA matches it firmly. Not all rows give a size; the values are once, few, many and, for expanded clones, a class.

D: .; size: many; V: TRBV28; J: TRBJ1-5; DNA: TGTGCCAGCAGTACAGGACAGTATGTGCAGCCCCAGCATTTT; CDR3: CASSTGQYVQPQHF
D: .; size: many; V: TRBV2; J: TRBJ2-7; DNA: TGTGCCAGCGAAGGACAGTCCTACGAGCAGTACTTC; CDR3: CASEGQSYEQYF
D: .; size: many; V: TRBV28; J: TRBJ1-2; DNA: TGTGCCAGCAGTTTAGGAGGTTCTAACTATGGCTACACCTTC; CDR3: CASSLGGSNYGYTF
D: .; size: .; V: TRBV28; J: TRBJ2-6; DNA: TGTGCCAGCAGTTTCTCGTCAGGAGGGCATGGGGCCAACGTCCTGACTTTC; CDR3: CASSFSSGGHGANVLTF
D: TRBD2; size: .; V: TRBV27; J: TRBJ2-7; DNA: TGTGCCAGCAGTTTACGTCCCGCCCTAGCGGGGGGGCACTACGAGCAGTACTTC; CDR3: CASSLRPALAGGHYEQYF
D: TRBD1; size: .; V: TRBV5-1; J: TRBJ1-1; DNA: TGCGCCAGCAGCTTTACAGGGGCTATGAACACTGAAGCTTTCTTT; CDR3: CASSFTGAMNTEAFF
D: .; size: many; V: TRBV7-6; J: TRBJ1-3; DNA: TGTGCCAGCAGCCTTTCGGGTTCAGCCGCTGGAAACACCATATATTTT; CDR3: CASSLSGSAAGNTIYF
D: .; size: many; V: TRBV19; J: TRBJ1-6; DNA: TGTGCCAGTAGTGACAACCCGAATCTTAATTCACCCCTCCACTTT; CDR3: CASSDNPNLNSPLHF
D: TRBD1; size: .; V: TRBV28; J: TRBJ2-1; DNA: TGTGCCAGCAGCTTAGATACAGGGGTCCCTAGTCAGTTCTTC; CDR3: CASSLDTGVPSQFF
D: .; size: many; V: TRBV28; J: TRBJ1-6; DNA: TGTGCCAGCAGCCGCAGGGACTATACCACCTATAATTCACCCCTCCACTTT; CDR3: CASSRRDYTTYNSPLHF
D: TRBD1; size: .; V: TRBV7-6; J: TRBJ1-5; DNA: TGTGCCAGCAGCCGAGGGACAGGGCCGAATCAGCCCCAGCATTTT; CDR3: CASSRGTGPNQPQHF
D: .; size: few; V: TRBV6-5; J: TRBJ1-5; DNA: TGTGCCAGCAGAGAGGGGACCCCAAGTTCTCCCCAGCATTTT; CDR3: CASREGTPSSPQHF
D: .; size: .; V: TRBV20-1; J: TRBJ2-7; DNA: TGCAGTGCTAGGCGGGGCAATCCCTACGAGCAGTACTTC; CDR3: CSARRGNPYEQYF
D: .; size: many; V: TRBV4-1; J: TRBJ2-7; DNA: TGCGCCAGCAGCCGGCCAGGGAGGTCCTACGAGCAGTACTTC; CDR3: CASSRPGRSYEQYF
D: .; size: many; V: TRBV7-6; J: TRBJ2-1; DNA: TGTGCCAGCAGCCCCGTCAGCCTCTCCTACAATGAGCAGTTCTTC; CDR3: CASSPVSLSYNEQFF
D: .; size: few; V: TRBV5-1; J: TRBJ2-2; DNA: TGCGCCAGCAGCGCATGGACGGAGGGAGGGGAGCTGTTTTTT; CDR3: CASSAWTEGGELFF
D: .; size: .; V: TRBV29-1; J: TRBJ1-5; DNA: TGCAGCGTCGTGGACGGAGATCAGCCCCAGCATTTT; CDR3: CSVVDGDQPQHF
D: .; size: few; V: TRBV6-5; J: TRBJ2-3; DNA: TGTGCCAGCAGGGACACGGTCTGGCAGTATTTT; CDR3: CASRDTVWQYF
D: TRBD1; size: many; V: TRBV7-2; J: TRBJ1-5; DNA: TGTGCCAGCAGCCAGGCCCCAACTCGGACAGGGCATCAGCCCCAGCATTTT; CDR3: CASSQAPTRTGHQPQHF
D: TRBD1; size: few; V: TRBV18; J: TRBJ2-2; DNA: TGTGCCAGCTCATATCAGGGGGTCACCGGGGAGCTGTTTTTT; CDR3: CASSYQGVTGELFF